This entry lists 28 T cell receptor beta chains sequenced from one sample in a study of blood T cells in healthy people across ages. It was with a sample-barcoded 5' primer and a J-beta primer mix that a second PCR of about 7 to 12 cycles was run. TCRdb re-analysed the 5' RACE reads in MiXCR, keeping a single row per CDR3 protein. The sample comprises 700,000 or so distinct CDR3 sequences, about 20% of which are singletons, and about 20% rests with the top ten. Sequenced material: blood. These receptors came from a man aged 65 to 79 in good health.

The chain joins TRBV12-3 or TRBV12-4 to TRBJ2-3; no clear D gene. The V end was cut by 1 base, the J end by 0 bases, with 8 bases between. This CDR3 is 15 amino acids long. The DNA of the CDR3 is TGTGCCAGCAGTTTAGGCTATTTAAGCACAGATACGCAGTATTTT. Protein sequence: CASSLGYLSTDTQYF.

V is TRBV11-2 and J is TRBJ2-3; the D gene is possibly TRBD1 (5 bases). This CDR3 region has 15 residues. CDR1 and CDR2 (germline): SGHAT, FQNNGV. Between the trimmed V and J ends, which lost 1 base and 1 base, there was a span of 9 bases. The CDR3 protein is CASSLGLQGTDTQYF. CDR3 DNA: TGTGCCAGCAGCTTAGGTCTACAGGGCACAGATACGCAGTATTTT.

V gene TRBV12-3 or TRBV12-4 combines with J gene TRBJ2-5; D perhaps matches TRBD2 (5 bases). The J call is uncertain, as TRBJ2-1 better fits the DNA end. This CDR3 has 12 residues. The CDR3 sequence: CASSPTSSEQFF. In nucleotides, the CDR3 is TGTGCCAGCAGTCCTACTAGTTCTGAGCAGTTCTTC.

The V call is TRBV29-1, the J call TRBJ2-5; 10 bases align to TRBD1. Germline loops: CDR1 SQVTM, CDR2 ANQGSEA. V dropped 8 bases and J dropped 5; count of bases not matched to a gene: 8. The CDR3 spans 13 residues. CDR3 in amino acids: CSTGDRGWETQYF. CDR3 nucleotides: TGCAGCACGGGGGACAGGGGATGGGAGACCCAGTACTTC.

This clonotype showed up just a few times. The chain couples TRBV5-5 to TRBJ2-3; D not certain. CDR1 is SGHKS and CDR2 is YYEKEE in the germline V gene (reference sequence). The length of the CDR3 is 11 residues. Trimming removed 1 base at V and 7 bases at J, with 4 bases between. Written as DNA, the CDR3 is TGTGCCAGCAGCTTGATAAATACGCAGTATTTT. Amino acids: CASSLINTQYF.

The chain combines TRBV29-1 with TRBJ2-3, with a tentative D call TRBD2 (5 bases). V shed 4 bases and J shed 4 bases, with 9 bases lying between them. CDR1 is SQVTM and CDR2 is ANQGSEA in the germline V gene. The CDR3 consists of 12 residues. As DNA, the CDR3 is TGCAGCGTTGTCCAGGAGGCAGATACGCAGTATTTT. Its translation is CSVVQEADTQYF.

The chain joins TRBV20-1 to TRBJ1-3, with 7 bases that match TRBD1. Germline CDR1 is DFQATT and CDR2 is SNEGSKA (reference sequence). CDR3 size: 13 residues. Trimming took 6 bases from V and 4 from J; bases not matched to a gene: 6. The CDR3 sequence: CSASTGTGNTIYF. CDR3 DNA sequence: TGCAGTGCCTCGACAGGGACAGGAAACACCATATATTTT.

This clonotype was seen a few times. DNA for the CDR3: TGTGCCAGCACCTCAGACACCTACAATGAGCAGTTCTTC. It encodes CASTSDTYNEQFF. V and J are TRBV11-3 and TRBJ2-1; the D is unclear. CDR3 size: 13 residues. V shed 7 bases and J shed 2 bases, with 9 bases lying between them. Germline CDR1 SGHNT, CDR2 YENEEA.

The V call is TRBV6-1, the J call TRBJ1-2; tentatively, D is TRBD1 (6 bases). This CDR3 has 14 residues. Germline CDR1 MNHNS, CDR2 SASEGT. The ends were cut back, 6 bases at V and 2 bases at J, with 13 bases in the middle. The CDR3 region has the DNA TGTGCCAGCAGGAGGGACACTCTGAACTATGGCTACACCTTC. Translating gives CASRRDTLNYGYTF.

V and J are TRBV5-1 and TRBJ2-3, with TRBD1 identical over 8 bases. The CDR3 contains 15 residues. The junction had 8 bases not matched to a gene; V was cut back by 4 bases and J by 4 bases. Germline assignment: CDR1 SGHRS and CDR2 YFSETQ. CDR3 in DNA: TGCGCCAGCAGCCCCGCGTCAGGGGGCCCAGATACGCAGTATTTT. Protein sequence: CASSPASGGPDTQYF.

The chain couples TRBV29-1 to TRBJ1-2; D may be TRBD1 (5 bases). Trimming removed 7 bases at V and 3 bases at J, with 12 bases between. The CDR3 consists of 12 residues. CDR1 is SQVTM, CDR2 ANQGSEA, per germline. The CDR3, as DNA: TGCAGCGCCATATGGGGGTACTATGGCTACACCTTC. The encoded protein is CSAIWGYYGYTF.

The rearrangement links TRBV18 to TRBJ1-1; D unclear. This CDR3 comprises 14 residues. V dropped 3 bases and J dropped 0 bases, with 8 bases sitting between them. Germline CDR1 is KGHSH and CDR2 is LQKENI. CDR3 nucleotide sequence: TGTGCCAGCTCACCGGGTCACGTGAACACTGAAGCTTTCTTT. Protein: CASSPGHVNTEAFF.

V gene TRBV6-6 combines with J gene TRBJ2-4; D not certain. Trimming pared 5 bases from V and 0 bases from J, leaving 14 bases between. Germline V gene sequence: CDR1 MNHNY, CDR2 SVGAGI (reference sequence). The CDR3 runs 16 residues. The CDR3 spells CASSQPTDGAKNIQYF. DNA for the CDR3: TGTGCCAGCAGTCAGCCTACGGACGGAGCCAAAAACATTCAGTACTTC.

In this sample, this clonotype turned up a few times. The V and J genes are TRBV12-3 or TRBV12-4 and TRBJ2-3; TRBD2 matches 10 bases. V lost 5 bases to trimming and J lost 11 bases; unmatched junction nucleotides: 13. CDR3 length: 15 residues. The CDR3 spells CASSPPGLASVGQYF. DNA of the CDR3: TGTGCCAGCAGTCCTCCGGGACTAGCGAGCGTAGGGCAGTATTTT.

V usage is TRBV10-3 and J usage is TRBJ1-2, with D uncertain. CDR1 and CDR2 (germline): ENHRY, SYGVKD. V gave up 1 base and J gave up 1 base, with 7 bases separating them. CDR3 length equals 14 residues. CDR3 sequence reads: CAISELADNYGYTF. CDR3 bases: TGTGCCATCAGTGAGTTGGCCGATAACTATGGCTACACCTTC.

The chain uses TRBV20-1 and TRBJ2-1; 13 nucleotides line up with TRBD2. The junction had 6 bases not matched to a gene; V was cut back by 4 bases and J by 6 bases. Germline CDR1 reads DFQATT; CDR2 reads SNEGSKA (reference sequence). This CDR3 is 15 amino acids long. The DNA for the CDR3 is TGCAGTGCTATCCTTACTAGCGGGAGGGCCAATGAGCAGTTCTTC. Translating it yields CSAILTSGRANEQFF.

V gene TRBV11-2 combines with J gene TRBJ2-5; D is ambiguous. This CDR3 comprises 12 residues. Trimming removed 4 bases at V and 5 bases at J, with 8 bases between. CDR1 is SGHAT and CDR2 is FQNNGV in the germline V gene. CDR3 sequence: CASSSQFETQYF. The CDR3 region has the DNA TGTGCCAGCAGCTCGCAGTTTGAGACCCAGTACTTC.

Note on this clonotype: The junction departs from germline at one end; a sequencing error may be responsible. This chain joins TRBV5-1 and TRBJ1-3; D call uncertain. This CDR3 is 17 amino acids long. Germline values: CDR1 SGHRS, CDR2 YFSETQ. The CDR3 nucleotides are TGCGCCGGCAGCTTGGGAGGGTACAGATCCTCTGGAAACACCATATATTTT. Protein sequence: CAGSLGGYRSSGNTIYF.

The chain links TRBV18 to TRBJ2-5, with TRBD2 identical over 14 bases. The DNA end lines up better with TRBJ2-1; the J call may be wrong. CDR3 length: 16 residues. CDR1 and CDR2 (germline): KGHSH, LQKENI. The DNA of the CDR3 is TGTGCCAGCTCACCGACTAGCGGGAGGGGCCCAGGTGAGCAGTTCTTC. Residues: CASSPTSGRGPGEQFF.

The gene calls are TRBV28 and TRBJ2-5; TRBD2 matches 7 bases. J gave up 2 bases and V 7 bases, and 4 bases lay outside the gene matches. Germline V gene sequence: CDR1 MDHEN, CDR2 SYDVKM. The CDR3 is 13 amino acids. CDR3: CASIPGGQETQYF. CDR3 DNA sequence: TGTGCCAGCATCCCCGGGGGGCAAGAGACCCAGTACTTC. Looking up the rest from reference TRBV28 and TRBJ2-5 gives the full variable domain: DVKVTQSSRYLVKRTGEKVFLECVQDMDHENMFWYRQDPGLGLRLIYFSYDVKMKEKGDIPEGYSVSREKKERFSLILESASTNQTSMYLCASIPGGQETQYFGPGTRLLVL.

This clonotype was recorded many times. V usage is TRBV6-5 and J usage is TRBJ1-4, with a tentative D call TRBD1 (5 bases). Germline V lookup: CDR1 MNHEY, CDR2 SVGAGI. CDR3 length: 13 residues. With 5 bases removed from V and 11 bases from J, the gap between germline ends came to 15 bases. For the CDR3, the DNA is TGTGCCAGCAGTCCCGTCCGGGGCGGCAAACTGTTTTTT. Its protein product is CASSPVRGGKLFF.

This chain's CDR3 is CASSLGPQGREQFF. The CDR3 coding sequence is TGTGCCAGCAGCTTGGGTCCCCAAGGACGGGAGCAGTTCTTC. This chain connects TRBV7-2 to TRBJ2-1; no definite D call. V lost 3 bases, J lost 10 bases, and 16 bases lay in between. The CDR3 has 14 residues. Germline V CDR1 and CDR2: SGHTA, FQGNSA.

In DNA form, the CDR3 reads TGTGCCAGCAGCCGGCCAGGCTACTATGGCTACACCTTC. As protein: CASSRPGYYGYTF. The gene calls are TRBV7-9 and TRBJ1-2; no firm D call. Germline V gives CDR1 SEHNR, CDR2 FQNEAQ (reference sequence). The length of the CDR3 is 13 residues. V was clipped by 5 bases and J by 3 bases, with 10 bases between them. Looking up the rest from reference TRBV7-9 and TRBJ1-2 gives the full variable domain: DTGVSQNPRHKITKRGQNVTFRCDPISEHNRLYWYRQTLGQGPEFLTYFQNEAQLEKSRLLSDRFSAERPKGSFSTLEIQRTEQGDSAMYLCASSRPGYYGYTFGSGTRLTVV.

This chain uses TRBV5-1 with TRBJ2-3; D uncertain. The V gene's germline CDR1 is SGHRS and CDR2 YFSETQ. V dropped 0 bases and J dropped 1 base, with 15 bases sitting between them. The CDR3 length is 17 residues. CDR3 in amino acids: CASSLVTDHRGTDTQYF. The CDR3 DNA is TGCGCCAGCAGCTTGGTGACTGACCACCGCGGCACAGATACGCAGTATTTT.

In its sample, this clonotype was seen a few times. This chain links TRBV29-1 with TRBJ2-2; 7 nucleotides match TRBD1. Trimming cost V 6 bases and J 6 bases; bases outside gene matches: 1. CDR1 is SQVTM, CDR2 ANQGSEA, per germline. The CDR3 spans 11 residues. The CDR3 loop reads CSVRGSGELFF. CDR3 in DNA: TGCAGCGTCAGGGGGTCCGGGGAGCTGTTTTTT.

The chain links TRBV19 to TRBJ2-3, with D unresolved. The CDR3 runs to 13 residues. V was trimmed by 6 bases and J by 9 bases, leaving 16 bases between them. Germline V gives CDR1 LNHDA, CDR2 SQIVND (reference sequence). DNA of the CDR3: TGTGCCAGTAGACCAGGTCCTCCGGACACGCAGTATTTT. Amino acids: CASRPGPPDTQYF.

This clonotype was detected only a few times. The chain carries TRBV4-2 and TRBJ2-1; D is perhaps TRBD1 or TRBD2 (6 bases each). Deletions cut 4 bases from V and 4 bases from J, with 17 bases between. The CDR3 is made up of 16 amino acids. Germline CDR1 LGHNA, CDR2 YNFKEQ. CDR3 region: CASSLPGAGGYNEQFF. CDR3 in DNA: TGTGCCAGCAGCCTCCCAGGGGCTGGGGGGTACAATGAGCAGTTCTTC.

The chain combines TRBV12-3 or TRBV12-4 with TRBJ1-2; D not certain. CDR3 length: 14 amino acids. V was pared by 1 base and J by 6 bases, with 12 bases between. CDR3: CASSLGLWRDGYTF. Here the CDR3 DNA reads TGTGCCAGCAGTTTAGGACTCTGGAGGGATGGCTACACCTTC.